Sequencing of this T cell receptor beta chain was carried out in a study of blood T cell repertoires in COVID-19. Whole-study context: From the United States, Italy and Spain came samples of acute and convalescent COVID-19. From T cells, B-cell-depleted T cells, or PBMCs came the material, which was cDNA or gDNA.

Germline assignment: CDR1 SGHDN and CDR2 FVKESK. The CDR3 extends over 15 amino acids. Trimming stripped 1 base from V and 6 bases from J, with 13 bases between. As originally analysed: Reference gene primer amplification yielded estimated nucleated cell counts. Only in-frame clones appear in the TCRdb table, and some are missing; sequencing was by immunoSEQ multiplex PCR. V and J calls and clone size are those listed in that table; D and trimming were worked out from the DNA. This sample has some 400,000 clones; more than 85% occur once, and the top ten carry under 3%. The receptor comes from a human donor in a cohort sampled during active COVID-19. The sequenced material came from peripheral blood. The chain recombines TRBV14 with TRBJ2-1, with TRBD1 as a possible D gene (6 bases). In DNA form, the CDR3 reads TGTGCCAGCAGCCAAGTGCGGCAGGGGCCCAATGAGCAGTTCTTC. Protein: CASSQVRQGPNEQFF.